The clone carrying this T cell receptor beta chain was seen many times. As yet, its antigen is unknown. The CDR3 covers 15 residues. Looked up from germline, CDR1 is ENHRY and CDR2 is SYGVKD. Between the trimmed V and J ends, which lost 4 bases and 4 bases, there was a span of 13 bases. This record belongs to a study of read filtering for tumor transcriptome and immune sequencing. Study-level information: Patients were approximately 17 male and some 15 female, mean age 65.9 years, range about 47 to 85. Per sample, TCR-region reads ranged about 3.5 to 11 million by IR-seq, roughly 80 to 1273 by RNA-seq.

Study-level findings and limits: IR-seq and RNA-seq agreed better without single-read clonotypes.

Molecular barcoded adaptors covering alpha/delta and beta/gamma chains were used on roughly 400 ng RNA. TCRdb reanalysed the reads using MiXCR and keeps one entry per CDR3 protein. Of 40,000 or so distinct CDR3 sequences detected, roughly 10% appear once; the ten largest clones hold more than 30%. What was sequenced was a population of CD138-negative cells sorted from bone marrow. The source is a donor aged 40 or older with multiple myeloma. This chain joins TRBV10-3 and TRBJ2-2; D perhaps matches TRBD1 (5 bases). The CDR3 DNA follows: TGTGCCATCAGTGGATCCGACAGACCCACCGGGGAGCTGTTTTTT. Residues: CAISGSDRPTGELFF.